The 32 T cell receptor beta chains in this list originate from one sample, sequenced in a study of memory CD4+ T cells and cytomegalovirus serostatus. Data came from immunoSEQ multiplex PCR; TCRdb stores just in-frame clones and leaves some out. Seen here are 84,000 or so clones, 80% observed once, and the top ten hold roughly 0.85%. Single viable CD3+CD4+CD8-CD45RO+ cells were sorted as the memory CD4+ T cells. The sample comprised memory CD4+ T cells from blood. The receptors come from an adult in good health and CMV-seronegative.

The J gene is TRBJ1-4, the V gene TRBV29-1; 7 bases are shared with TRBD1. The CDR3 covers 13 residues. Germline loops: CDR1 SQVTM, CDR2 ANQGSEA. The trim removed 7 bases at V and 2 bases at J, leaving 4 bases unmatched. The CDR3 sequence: CSGQTGTNEKLFF. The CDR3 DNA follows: TGCAGCGGGCAGACAGGGACTAATGAAAAACTGTTTTTT.

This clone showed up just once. In DNA form, the CDR3 reads TGTGCCAGCACGGACAGGGGTGCCACTGAAGCTTTCTTT. As protein: CASTDRGATEAFF. The chain combines TRBV6-1 with TRBJ1-1; 9 bases agree with TRBD1. The CDR3 has 13 residues. Germline CDR1 MNHNS, CDR2 SASEGT. V lost 7 bases, J lost 4 bases, and 4 bases stayed unmatched.

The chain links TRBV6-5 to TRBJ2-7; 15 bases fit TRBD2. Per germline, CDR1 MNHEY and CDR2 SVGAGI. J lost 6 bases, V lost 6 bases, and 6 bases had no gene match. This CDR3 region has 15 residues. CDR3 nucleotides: TGTGCCAGCAGCCGGACTAGCGGGGGGGCGGGCGAGCAGTACTTC. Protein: CASSRTSGGAGEQYF.

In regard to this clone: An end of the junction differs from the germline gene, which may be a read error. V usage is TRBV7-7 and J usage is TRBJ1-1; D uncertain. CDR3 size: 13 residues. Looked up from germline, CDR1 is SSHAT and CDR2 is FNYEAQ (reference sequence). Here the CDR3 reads CASSSNRNTEAFF. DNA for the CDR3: TGTGCTAGCAGCTCGAACAGGAACACTGAAGCTTTCTTT.

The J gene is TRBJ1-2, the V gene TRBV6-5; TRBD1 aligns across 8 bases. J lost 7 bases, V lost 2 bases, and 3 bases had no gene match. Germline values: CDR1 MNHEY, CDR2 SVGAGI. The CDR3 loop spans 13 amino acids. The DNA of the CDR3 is TGTGCCAGCAGTTACGACGACAGGGGTGGCTACACCTTC. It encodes CASSYDDRGGYTF.

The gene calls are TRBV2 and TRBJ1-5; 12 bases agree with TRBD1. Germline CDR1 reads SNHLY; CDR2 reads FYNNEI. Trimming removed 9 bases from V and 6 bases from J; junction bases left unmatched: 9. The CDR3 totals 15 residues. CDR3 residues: CARGTGTGGTQPQHF. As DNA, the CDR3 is TGTGCCAGAGGCACCGGGACAGGGGGCACTCAGCCCCAGCATTTT.

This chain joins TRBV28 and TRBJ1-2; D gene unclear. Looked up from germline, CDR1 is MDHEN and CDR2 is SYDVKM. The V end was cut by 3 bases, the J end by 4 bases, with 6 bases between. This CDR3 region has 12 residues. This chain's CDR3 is CASSFGPYGYTF. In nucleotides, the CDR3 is TGTGCCAGCAGTTTTGGCCCCTATGGCTACACCTTC.

CDR3 amino acids: CASSDSLTAQETQYF. CDR3 nucleotide sequence: TGTGCCAGCAGTGACTCTCTGACAGCGCAAGAGACCCAGTACTTC. This chain uses TRBV6-4 with TRBJ2-5, with D possibly being TRBD1 (5 bases). V lost 0 bases to trimming and J lost 2 bases, with 10 bases between them. The CDR3 sequence is 15 residues long. CDR1 and CDR2 (germline): MRHNA, SNTAGT.

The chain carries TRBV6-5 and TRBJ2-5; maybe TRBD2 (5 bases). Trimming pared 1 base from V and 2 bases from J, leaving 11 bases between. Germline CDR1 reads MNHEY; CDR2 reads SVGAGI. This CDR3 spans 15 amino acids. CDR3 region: CASSYLTGNQETQYF. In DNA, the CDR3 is TGTGCCAGCAGTTACTTGACGGGGAATCAAGAGACCCAGTACTTC.

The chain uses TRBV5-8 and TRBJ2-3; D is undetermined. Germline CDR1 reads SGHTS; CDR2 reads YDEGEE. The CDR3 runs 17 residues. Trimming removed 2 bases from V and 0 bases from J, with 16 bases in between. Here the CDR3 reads CASSFKVNSISTDTQYF. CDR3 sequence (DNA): TGTGCCAGCAGCTTCAAAGTTAACAGTATCAGCACAGATACGCAGTATTTT.

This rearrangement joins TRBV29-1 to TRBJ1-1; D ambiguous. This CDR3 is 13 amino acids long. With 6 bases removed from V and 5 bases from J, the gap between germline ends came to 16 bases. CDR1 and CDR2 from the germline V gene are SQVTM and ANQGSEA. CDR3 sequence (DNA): TGCAGCGTATTAAATCTCTGGGAAACTGAAGCTTTCTTT. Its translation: CSVLNLWETEAFF.

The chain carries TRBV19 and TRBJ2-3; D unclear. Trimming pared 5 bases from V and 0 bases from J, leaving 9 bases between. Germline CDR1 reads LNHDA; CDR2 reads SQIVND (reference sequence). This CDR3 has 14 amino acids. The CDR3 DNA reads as TGTGCCAGTAGTGCTTTACAGAGCACAGATACGCAGTATTTT. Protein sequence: CASSALQSTDTQYF.

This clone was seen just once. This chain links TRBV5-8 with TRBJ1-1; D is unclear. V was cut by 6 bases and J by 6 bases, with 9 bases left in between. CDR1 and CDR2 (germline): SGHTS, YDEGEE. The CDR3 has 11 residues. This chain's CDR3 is CASTTYSEAFF. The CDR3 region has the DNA TGTGCCAGCACCACCTATTCTGAAGCTTTCTTT.

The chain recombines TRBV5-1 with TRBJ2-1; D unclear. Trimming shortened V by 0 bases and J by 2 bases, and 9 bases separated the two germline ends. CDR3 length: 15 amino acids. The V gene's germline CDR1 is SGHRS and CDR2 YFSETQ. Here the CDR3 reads CASSLGISTYNEQFF. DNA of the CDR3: TGCGCCAGCAGCTTGGGAATTAGCACCTACAATGAGCAGTTCTTC.

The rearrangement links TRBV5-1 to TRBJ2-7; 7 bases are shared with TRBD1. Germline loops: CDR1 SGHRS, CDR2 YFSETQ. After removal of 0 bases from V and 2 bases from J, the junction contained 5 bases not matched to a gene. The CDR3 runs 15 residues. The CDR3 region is CASSLVSGGAYEQYF. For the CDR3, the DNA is TGCGCCAGCAGCTTGGTTTCAGGGGGAGCCTACGAGCAGTACTTC.

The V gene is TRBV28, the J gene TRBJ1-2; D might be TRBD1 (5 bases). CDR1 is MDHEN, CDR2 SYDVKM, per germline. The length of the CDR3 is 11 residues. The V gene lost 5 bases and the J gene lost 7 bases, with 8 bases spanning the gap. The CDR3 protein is CASSPGAGYTF. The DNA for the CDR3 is TGTGCCAGCAGTCCCGGGGCTGGCTACACCTTC.

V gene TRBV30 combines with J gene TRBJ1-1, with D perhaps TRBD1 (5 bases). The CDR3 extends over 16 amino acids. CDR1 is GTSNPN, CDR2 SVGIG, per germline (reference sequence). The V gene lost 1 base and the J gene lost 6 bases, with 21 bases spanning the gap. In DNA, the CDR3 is TGTGCCTGGAGTGAACCCCTAATCGGGGGAAGTCCTGAAGCTTTCTTT. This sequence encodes CAWSEPLIGGSPEAFF.

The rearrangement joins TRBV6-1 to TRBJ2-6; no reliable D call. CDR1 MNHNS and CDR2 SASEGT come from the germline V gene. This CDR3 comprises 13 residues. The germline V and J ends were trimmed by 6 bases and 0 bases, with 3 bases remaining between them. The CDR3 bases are TGTGCCAGCAGAAGCTCTGGGGCCAACGTCCTGACTTTC. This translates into CASRSSGANVLTF.

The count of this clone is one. Here the CDR3 reads CASSLGPSSTDTQYF. The CDR3, as DNA: TGTGCCAGCAGCTTAGGTCCTAGCAGCACAGATACGCAGTATTTT. The chain employs TRBV7-8 and TRBJ2-3; maybe TRBD2 (5 bases). V was cut by 1 base and J by 0 bases, with 8 bases left in between. In germline, CDR1 is SGHVS, CDR2 FQNEAQ. CDR3 length equals 15 residues.

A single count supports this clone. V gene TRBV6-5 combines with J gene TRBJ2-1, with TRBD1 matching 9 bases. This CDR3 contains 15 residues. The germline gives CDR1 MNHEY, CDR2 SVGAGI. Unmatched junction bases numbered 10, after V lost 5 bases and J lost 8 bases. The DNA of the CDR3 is TGTGCCAGCAGTGCCACAGGGGGCGCTGACCATGAGCAGTTCTTC. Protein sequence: CASSATGGADHEQFF.

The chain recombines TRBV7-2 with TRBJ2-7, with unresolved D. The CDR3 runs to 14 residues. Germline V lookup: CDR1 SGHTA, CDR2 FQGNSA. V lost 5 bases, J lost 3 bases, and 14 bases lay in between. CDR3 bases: TGTGCCAGCAGCACAGCCGGACGGAGCTACGAGCAGTACTTC. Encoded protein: CASSTAGRSYEQYF.

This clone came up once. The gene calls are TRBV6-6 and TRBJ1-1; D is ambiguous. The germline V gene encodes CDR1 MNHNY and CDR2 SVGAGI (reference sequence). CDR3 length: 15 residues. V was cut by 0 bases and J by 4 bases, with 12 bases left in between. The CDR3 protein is CASSYSQTERTEAFF. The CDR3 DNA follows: TGTGCCAGCAGTTACTCTCAGACTGAACGCACTGAAGCTTTCTTT.

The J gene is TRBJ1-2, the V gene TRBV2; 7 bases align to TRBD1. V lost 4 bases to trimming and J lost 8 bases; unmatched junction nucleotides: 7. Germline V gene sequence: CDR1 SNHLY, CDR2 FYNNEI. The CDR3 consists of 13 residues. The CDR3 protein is CASSGQGVGGYTF. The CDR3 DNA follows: TGTGCCAGCAGTGGGCAGGGGGTCGGCGGCTACACCTTC.

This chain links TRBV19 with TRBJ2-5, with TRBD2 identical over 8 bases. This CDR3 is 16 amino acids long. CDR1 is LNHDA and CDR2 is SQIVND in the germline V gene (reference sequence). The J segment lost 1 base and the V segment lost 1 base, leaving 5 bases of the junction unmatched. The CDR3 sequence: CASSIGRGGGQETQYF. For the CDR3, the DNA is TGTGCCAGTAGTATAGGACGGGGGGGCGGCCAAGAGACCCAGTACTTC.

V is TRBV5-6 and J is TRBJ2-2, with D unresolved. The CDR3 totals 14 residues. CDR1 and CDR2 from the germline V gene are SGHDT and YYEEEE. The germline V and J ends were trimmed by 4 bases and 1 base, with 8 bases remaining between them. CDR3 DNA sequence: TGTGCCAGCAGCAAGACAATGAACACCGGGGAGCTGTTTTTT. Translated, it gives CASSKTMNTGELFF.

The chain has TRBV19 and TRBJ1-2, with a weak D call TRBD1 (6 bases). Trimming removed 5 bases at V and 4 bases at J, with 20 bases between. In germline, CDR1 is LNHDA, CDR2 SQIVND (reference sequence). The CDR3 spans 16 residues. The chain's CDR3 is CASSRRSDGGGYGYTF. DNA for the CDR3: TGTGCCAGTAGTCGTCGGTCCGATGGAGGGGGCTATGGCTACACCTTC.

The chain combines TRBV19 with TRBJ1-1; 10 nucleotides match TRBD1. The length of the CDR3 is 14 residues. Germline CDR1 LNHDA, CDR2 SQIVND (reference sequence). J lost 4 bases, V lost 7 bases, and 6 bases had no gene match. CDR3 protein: CASNPWTGGTEAFF. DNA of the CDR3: TGTGCCAGTAACCCATGGACAGGGGGCACTGAAGCTTTCTTT.

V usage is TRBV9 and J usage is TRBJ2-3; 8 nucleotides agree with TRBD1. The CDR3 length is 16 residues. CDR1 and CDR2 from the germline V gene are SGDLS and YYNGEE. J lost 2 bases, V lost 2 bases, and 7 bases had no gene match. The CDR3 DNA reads TGTGCCAGCAGCGTTGGGACAGGAGGAAACACAGATACGCAGTATTTT. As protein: CASSVGTGGNTDTQYF. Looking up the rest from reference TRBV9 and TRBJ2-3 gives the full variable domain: DSGVTQTPKHLITATGQRVTLRCSPRSGDLSVYWYQQSLDQGLQFLIQYYNGEERAKGNILERFSAQQFPDLHSELNLSSLELGDSALYFCASSVGTGGNTDTQYFGPGTRLTVL.

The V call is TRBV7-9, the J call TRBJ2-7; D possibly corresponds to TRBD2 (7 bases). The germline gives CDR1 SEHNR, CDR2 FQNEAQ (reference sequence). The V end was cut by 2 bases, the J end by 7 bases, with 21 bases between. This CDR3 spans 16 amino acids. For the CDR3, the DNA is TGTGCCAGCAGCTTATACCTCGGCGGCGGGGGCGGAGAGCAGTACTTC. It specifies CASSLYLGGGGGEQYF.

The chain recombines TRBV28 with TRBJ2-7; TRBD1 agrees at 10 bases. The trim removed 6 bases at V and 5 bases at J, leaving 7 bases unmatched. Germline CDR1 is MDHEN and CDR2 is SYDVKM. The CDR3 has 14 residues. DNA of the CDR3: TGTGCCAGCAGCCGACAGGGGGCGGGCGACGAGCAGTACTTC. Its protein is CASSRQGAGDEQYF.

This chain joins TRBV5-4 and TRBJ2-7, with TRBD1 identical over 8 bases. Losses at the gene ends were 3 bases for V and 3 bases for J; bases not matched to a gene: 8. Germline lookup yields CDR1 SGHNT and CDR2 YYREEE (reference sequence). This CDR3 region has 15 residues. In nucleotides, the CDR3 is TGTGCCAGCAGCTCGAATATTGACAGGGGCTACGAGCAGTACTTC. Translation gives CASSSNIDRGYEQYF.

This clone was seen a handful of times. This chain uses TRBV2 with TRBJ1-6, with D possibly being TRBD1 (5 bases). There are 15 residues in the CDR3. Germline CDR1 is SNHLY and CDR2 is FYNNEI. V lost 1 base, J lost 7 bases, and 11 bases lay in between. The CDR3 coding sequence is TGTGCCAGCAGTGAAGAAGGGACCCTCAATTCACCCCTCCACTTT. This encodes CASSEEGTLNSPLHF.